One sample yielded the 17 T cell receptor beta chains listed below, sequenced in a study of blood T cell repertoires in COVID-19. Assay: immunoSEQ multiplex PCR; the TCRdb copy retains only in-frame clones and omits some. The sample includes some 150,000 clones, 88% of them seen just once. Source material: peripheral blood. The receptors stem from a human donor in a cohort sampled during active COVID-19.

This sequence joins TRBV28 and TRBJ2-3, with 7 nucleotides matching TRBD2. Germline V CDR1 and CDR2: MDHEN, SYDVKM. Losses at the gene ends were 3 bases for V and 0 bases for J; bases not matched to a gene: 9. CDR3 size: 17 residues. CDR3 DNA: TGTGCCAGCAGTTTTCCCGTCCTAGCGGTTAGCACAGATACGCAGTATTTT. Its protein is CASSFPVLAVSTDTQYF.

V gene TRBV5-1 combines with J gene TRBJ2-7, with D perhaps TRBD1 (6 bases). Germline loops: CDR1 SGHRS, CDR2 YFSETQ. V was shortened by 4 bases and J by 2 bases, with 16 bases between the two germline ends. The length of the CDR3 is 15 residues. This CDR3 reads CASSLYDRRAYEQYF. CDR3 DNA sequence: TGCGCCAGCAGCCTGTATGACAGGCGCGCCTACGAGCAGTACTTC.

The chain has TRBV2 and TRBJ1-1; TRBD1 matches at 8 bases. This CDR3 has 15 residues. Germline trimming cut 4 bases from V and 10 bases from J; bases unmatched to any gene: 14. CDR1 and CDR2 (germline): SNHLY, FYNNEI. The CDR3 DNA reads as TGTGCCAGCAGTGCAAGGCCGGGGCAGGGGGCAGGAGCTTTCTTT. Translated: CASSARPGQGAGAFF.

The gene calls are TRBV10-2 and TRBJ2-7; 8 positions agree with TRBD1. This CDR3 comprises 13 residues. The junction had 8 bases not matched to a gene; V was cut back by 5 bases and J by 8 bases. Germline V gene sequence: CDR1 WSHSY, CDR2 SAAADI. This CDR3 is CASSRGQAEKQYF. The CDR3 DNA follows: TGCGCCAGCAGTAGGGGACAGGCCGAGAAGCAGTACTTC.

The V and J genes are TRBV5-1 and TRBJ2-7, with 10 bases fitting TRBD1. The CDR3 extends over 14 amino acids. The trim removed 0 bases at V and 6 bases at J, leaving 3 bases unmatched. The germline gives CDR1 SGHRS, CDR2 YFSETQ. The CDR3 is CASSLGWTGGEQYF. The CDR3 region has the DNA TGCGCCAGCAGCTTGGGCTGGACAGGGGGCGAGCAGTACTTC.

This sequence joins TRBV5-1 and TRBJ2-3; weak D call: TRBD2 (7 bases). The CDR3 totals 18 residues. Germline-derived CDR1 and CDR2 are SGHRS and YFSETQ. Trimming took 2 bases from V and 0 from J, leaving 19 bases between them. CDR3 bases: TGCGCCAGCAGCTTTTGGGGGGCTAGCGGAGATAGCACAGATACGCAGTATTTT. Its translation: CASSFWGASGDSTDTQYF.

The V and J genes are TRBV7-2 and TRBJ2-3, with 7 bases identical to TRBD2. Looked up from germline, CDR1 is SGHTA and CDR2 is FQGNSA. Trimming took 4 bases from V and 8 from J; bases not matched to a gene: 18. The CDR3 is 17 residues long. CDR3 in amino acids: CASSSRLGGSPSSTQYF. The CDR3 coding sequence is TGTGCCAGCAGCTCCCGACTAGGCGGGAGCCCAAGCTCTACGCAGTATTTT.

CDR3 in DNA: TGTGCCAGCTCCCCCTCCCTCTCCTACGAGCAGTACTTC. This gives the protein CASSPSLSYEQYF. The V and J genes are TRBV28 and TRBJ2-7; D is uncertain. The V gene's germline CDR1 is MDHEN and CDR2 SYDVKM. The CDR3 runs 13 residues. The V end lost 8 bases, the J end lost 0 bases, and 11 bases lay between the germline ends. The full variable domain, rest sourced from reference TRBV28 and TRBJ2-7, is DVKVTQSSRYLVKRTGEKVFLECVQDMDHENMFWYRQDPGLGLRLIYFSYDVKMKEKGDIPEGYSVSREKKERFSLILESASTNQTSMYLCASSPSLSYEQYFGPGTRLTVT.

A single count supports this clone. V usage is TRBV5-1 and J usage is TRBJ2-5; 10 positions match TRBD2. Per germline, CDR1 SGHRS and CDR2 YFSETQ. The CDR3 spans 17 residues. V shed 2 bases and J 4 bases; nucleotides not matched to a gene: 11. CDR3 loop: CASSFGASGGVRETQYF. Here the CDR3 DNA reads TGCGCCAGCAGCTTCGGGGCTAGCGGGGGAGTTCGAGAGACCCAGTACTTC.

V is TRBV3-1 (or the pseudogene TRBV3-2) and J is TRBJ2-5; D is perhaps TRBD2 (6 bases). This CDR3 has 14 amino acids. V was clipped by 4 bases and J by 7 bases, with 16 bases between them. The germline V gene encodes CDR1 LGHDT and CDR2 YNNKEL (reference sequence). The CDR3 coding sequence is TGTGCCAGCAGCCTAAGCGTGCGGGACGCGACCCAGTACTTC. The encoded protein is CASSLSVRDATQYF.

This chain joins TRBV5-5 and TRBJ2-1; 12 bases agree with TRBD2. V gave up 4 bases and J gave up 0 bases; unmatched junction bases: 2. The CDR3 is made up of 16 amino acids. Germline values: CDR1 SGHKS, CDR2 YYEKEE (reference sequence). This CDR3 reads CASSLAGGPSYNEQFF. CDR3 in DNA: TGTGCCAGCAGCCTAGCGGGAGGGCCCTCCTACAATGAGCAGTTCTTC.

This rearrangement joins TRBV19 to TRBJ2-3, with 9 bases fitting TRBD1. The CDR3 runs 16 residues. Germline assignment: CDR1 LNHDA and CDR2 SQIVND (reference sequence). After removal of 1 base from V and 2 bases from J, the junction contained 4 bases not matched to a gene. In DNA form, the CDR3 reads TGTGCCAGTAGTATAGGGACAGGGGTTCCCACAGATACGCAGTATTTT. Its translation: CASSIGTGVPTDTQYF.

The V gene is TRBV14, the J gene TRBJ2-7; D is possibly TRBD2 (5 bases). The germline V gene encodes CDR1 SGHDN and CDR2 FVKESK. V lost 5 bases and J lost 6, with 17 bases in between. The CDR3 sequence is 14 residues long. As DNA, the CDR3 is TGTGCCAGCAGCAGAGGAGGATTTGTAAGCGAGCAGTACTTC. This codes for CASSRGGFVSEQYF.

The chain combines TRBV2 with TRBJ2-7; possible D gene TRBD2, 7 bases. Trimming took off 6 bases at V and 4 bases at J, with 16 bases between the two ends. Germline CDR1 and CDR2: SNHLY and FYNNEI. This CDR3 comprises 14 residues. Here the CDR3 reads CASSEGGLIYEQYF. The CDR3 region has the DNA TGTGCCAGCAGCGAGGGGGGGCTTATATACGAGCAGTACTTC.

The V and J genes are TRBV4-3 and TRBJ2-1, with 7 bases aligning to TRBD2. Trimming removed 1 base from V and 0 bases from J; junction bases left unmatched: 3. CDR3 length: 16 amino acids. Germline assignment: CDR1 LGHNA and CDR2 YSLEER. CDR3 sequence (DNA): TGCGCCAGCAGCCAAGTCGCGGGGGTCTCCTACAATGAGCAGTTCTTC. Protein sequence: CASSQVAGVSYNEQFF.

The genes are TRBV28 and TRBJ2-5; 7 bases are a match to TRBD1. This CDR3 spans 14 amino acids. V dropped 5 bases and J dropped 10; count of bases not matched to a gene: 13. Germline CDR1 reads MDHEN; CDR2 reads SYDVKM. The CDR3 DNA is TGTGCCAGCAGTCAACAGGGGTCCAAAATATACCAGTACTTC. It yields the protein CASSQQGSKIYQYF.

Notes on this clone: This CDR3 is also generated by other DNA sequences in the sample. This chain links TRBV6-5 with TRBJ1-4, with TRBD1 matching 10 bases. Germline CDR1 is MNHEY and CDR2 is SVGAGI. This CDR3 comprises 14 residues. With 6 bases clipped from V and 7 bases from J, the junction kept 5 bases outside the gene matches. The CDR3 sequence: CASRGTGAGEKLFF. CDR3 coding DNA: TGTGCCAGCAGGGGGACAGGGGCCGGTGAAAAACTGTTTTTT.